This note documents a single T cell receptor beta chain sequence. The antigen is unknown. This specimen belongs to a study of vaccination effects on CD4 cells after COVID-19. Background on the study: Convalescent patients (n = two) were sampled 16 days and one week prevaccination.

Pools of viral peptides were used by the ViraFEST assay to expand antigen-specific CD4+ T cells ahead of sequencing. Culture proceeded for 10 days, and CD4+ T cells were then isolated. SARS-CoV-2 infection was confirmed by PCR in the person between March and December 2020. Findings and limits, study-wide: Early post-infection timepoints were missing from the study, which also had few convalescent patients.

TCRdb keeps only in-frame clones here, not all; method: immunoSEQ multiplex PCR. The sample holds roughly 57,000 clones, more than 75% seen once. This CDR3 region has 15 residues. Trimming removed 5 bases at V and 5 bases at J, with 18 bases between. The germline V gene encodes CDR1 SGHVS and CDR2 FQNEAQ. The material sequenced was CD4+ T cells from PBMCs cultured with HIV peptides, taken before COVID-19 vaccination. Indicated subset: HIV-1 Nef peptide pool negative control/reference culture. The chain carries TRBV7-8 and TRBJ1-1; D is unclear. The clonotype comes from a human donor who had a prior SARS-CoV-2 infection. The CDR3 sequence: CASSRERASHTEAFF. The CDR3 coding sequence is TGTGCCAGCAGCCGTGAGCGGGCCTCTCATACTGAAGCTTTCTTT.